The 7 T cell receptor beta chains presented below share a single source sample, sequenced in a study of cytomegalovirus exposure and HLA in healthy donors. The PCR was carried out with 60 Vbeta primers and 13 Jbeta primers. Some clones are missing from TCRdb's copy, which holds only in-frame ones; the method was immunoSEQ multiplex PCR. The repertoire consists of under 200,000 clones, with roughly 78% occurring once and the leading ten covering 2% to 2.5%. The sequenced sample was PBMCs. These receptors were taken from a man in his forties or fifties in good health and CMV-seronegative.

The chain recombines TRBV2 with TRBJ2-3; 14 positions agree with TRBD2. Losses at the gene ends were 3 bases for V and 3 bases for J; bases not matched to a gene: 2. CDR1 and CDR2 from the germline V gene are SNHLY and FYNNEI. This CDR3 has 16 amino acids. The CDR3 DNA reads as TGTGCCAGCAGTGACGGGACTAGCGGGAGAACAGATACGCAGTATTTT. It yields the protein CASSDGTSGRTDTQYF.

This clone turned up a few times. This chain uses TRBV9 with TRBJ2-2, with D perhaps TRBD1 (6 bases). Germline V gene lookup returns CDR1 SGDLS and CDR2 YYNGEE. The V and J ends lost 2 bases and 1 base respectively, with 15 bases between them. The CDR3 extends over 17 amino acids. The CDR3 protein is CASSVSSGTLNTGELFF. CDR3 nucleotides: TGTGCCAGCAGCGTTTCATCCGGGACATTGAACACCGGGGAGCTGTTTTTT.

The V and J genes are TRBV7-2 and TRBJ1-1; no clear D gene. CDR3 length equals 13 residues. Germline V gene lookup returns CDR1 SGHTA and CDR2 FQGNSA. V was clipped by 3 bases and J by 5 bases, with 10 bases between them. CDR3 DNA: TGTGCCAGCAGCTTCGGCGGAAAGACTGAAGCTTTCTTT. Amino acids: CASSFGGKTEAFF.

The chain combines TRBV7-2 with TRBJ2-7; D call uncertain. This CDR3 comprises 14 residues. Germline values: CDR1 SGHTA, CDR2 FQGNSA. Trimming pared 1 base from V and 4 bases from J, leaving 11 bases between. This chain's CDR3 is CASSLEAAVYEQYF. In DNA, the CDR3 is TGTGCCAGCAGCTTAGAGGCGGCCGTTTACGAGCAGTACTTC. Complete variable domain (other parts from reference TRBV7-2 and TRBJ2-7): GAGVSQSPSNKVTEKGKDVELRCDPISGHTALYWYRQSLGQGLEFLIYFQGNSAPDKSGLPSDRFSAERTGGSVSTLTIQRTQQEDSAVYLCASSLEAAVYEQYFGPGTRLTVT.

This clone was recorded a few times. Here the CDR3 DNA reads TGTGCCAGCAGCTGGGGACAGCCCTACAATGAGCAGTTCTTC. Its translation is CASSWGQPYNEQFF. The gene calls are TRBV13 and TRBJ2-1, with 7 nucleotides matching TRBD1. Per germline, CDR1 PRHDT and CDR2 FYEKMQ (reference sequence). This CDR3 has 14 amino acids. V shed 4 bases, J shed 2 bases, and the junction held 2 bases outside the gene matches.

Remarks on this clone: Within the sample, other DNA sequences also encode this same CDR3. The V call is TRBV6-1, the J call TRBJ1-5; the D is unclear. V lost 0 bases, J lost 7 bases, and 4 bases lay in between. Germline lookup yields CDR1 MNHNS and CDR2 SASEGT. This CDR3 has 12 amino acids. CDR3 nucleotide sequence: TGTGCCAGCAGTGAAGCCCGGCAGCCCCAGCATTTT. Encoded protein: CASSEARQPQHF.

The chain recombines TRBV28 with TRBJ2-7; 15 bases agree with TRBD2. The germline V gene encodes CDR1 MDHEN and CDR2 SYDVKM. Trimming removed 6 bases from V and 4 bases from J; junction bases left unmatched: 16. The CDR3 is 19 amino acids. The CDR3 here is CASRSPGLAGGSGGYEQYF. CDR3 in DNA: TGTGCCAGCAGAAGCCCGGGACTAGCGGGAGGAAGTGGAGGGTACGAGCAGTACTTC.